The next 25 T cell receptor beta chains were all read from a single sample in a study of T cell repertoires in cytomegalovirus infection (dated by TCRdb to between 2019 and 2020). For these receptors, no antigen is known. TCRdb names Illumina HiSeq 1500 as the instrument used. TCRdb itself trimmed the public reads at Q25 with fastp, ran MiXCR and retained productive beta chains. Identical CDR3 proteins give one entry, which carries the most common genes and DNA. The sample profile shows approximately 990,000 distinct CDR3 sequences; 25% to 40% of them were found once. The top ten clonotypes cover under 15% of the sample. In light of the paper, this sample's treatment or condition label describes: in vitro stimulation with specific CMV peptide epitopes to enrich CMV-specific T cells. The sample consisted of cultured CD8+ T cells from PBMCs, taken from culture after CMV antigen stimulation. All receptors come from a human donor in good health (CMV status not recorded). Some clones in this sample may be carry-over from other donors' samples.

The chain links TRBV27 to TRBJ1-2; 7 nucleotides agree with TRBD1. J lost 1 base, V lost 0 bases, and 8 bases had no gene match. Per germline, CDR1 MNHEY and CDR2 SMNVEV (reference sequence). CDR3 length equals 17 residues. CDR3 residues: CASSLSLGDSLNYGYTF. DNA for the CDR3: TGTGCCAGCAGTTTATCCCTCGGGGACAGCCTTAACTATGGCTACACCTTC.

The table lists this clonotype with many counts. This chain joins TRBV7-2 and TRBJ2-7; TRBD2 might be the D (7 bases). V shed 5 bases and J shed 5 bases, with 22 bases lying between them. This CDR3 spans 16 amino acids. CDR1 is SGHTA and CDR2 is FQGNSA in the germline V gene. For the CDR3, the DNA is TGTGCCAGCAGCCCCTTCCTTAGGGGGGGCGGCGACGAGCAGTACTTC. This encodes CASSPFLRGGGDEQYF.

This clonotype has at least ten counts. The chain uses TRBV7-9 and TRBJ1-3; 7 bases align to TRBD1. This CDR3 has 14 residues. From germline, CDR1 is SEHNR and CDR2 FQNEAQ (reference sequence). The junction had 8 bases not matched to a gene; V was cut back by 5 bases and J by 7 bases. The CDR3 region has the DNA TGTGCCAGCAGCCCAAGACAGGGTCAGAACACCATATATTTT. Residues: CASSPRQGQNTIYF.

This clonotype was counted only a few times. This chain joins TRBV4-1 and TRBJ2-1; D remains ambiguous. This CDR3 is built from 12 residues. The V and J ends lost 0 bases and 8 bases respectively, with 5 bases between them. CDR1 is MGHRA, CDR2 YSYEKL, per germline. This CDR3 is CASSQDIHEQFF. The CDR3, as DNA: TGCGCCAGCAGCCAAGATATCCATGAGCAGTTCTTC.

This clonotype was seen repeatedly, ten times or more. J is TRBJ2-3 and V is TRBV7-6, with TRBD2 as a possible D gene (6 bases). Germline CDR1 is SGHVS and CDR2 is FNYEAQ. The CDR3 sequence is 18 residues long. Trimming removed 1 base at V and 2 bases at J, with 19 bases between. The chain's CDR3 is CASSLVAAGPSYTDTQYF. In DNA form, the CDR3 reads TGTGCCAGCAGCTTAGTGGCAGCGGGCCCTTCTTACACAGATACGCAGTATTTT.

This clonotype was detected a few times. V is TRBV6-1 and J is TRBJ2-1; a possible D gene is TRBD1 (5 bases). The CDR3 has 13 amino acids. The germline V gene encodes CDR1 MNHNS and CDR2 SASEGT. V shed 1 base and J shed 7 bases, with 8 bases lying between them. In DNA form, the CDR3 reads TGTGCCAGCAGTGAAGAGGGGAAGAATGAGCAGTTCTTC. Its translation: CASSEEGKNEQFF.

The rearrangement links TRBV12-5 to TRBJ1-1; the D gene is possibly TRBD1 (5 bases). V was cut by 3 bases and J by 5 bases, with 16 bases left in between. The CDR3 spans 15 residues. The V gene's germline CDR1 is LGHNT and CDR2 FRNRAP. In DNA form, the CDR3 reads TGTGCTAGTGGTTTCTCCGCAGGGATAGGGACTGAAGCTTTCTTT. Amino acids: CASGFSAGIGTEAFF. Together with reference TRBV12-5 and TRBJ1-1, the CDR3 gives the full variable domain: DARVTQTPRHKVTEMGQEVTMRCQPILGHNTVFWYRQTMMQGLELLAYFRNRAPLDDSGMPKDRFSAEMPDATLATLKIQPSEPRDSAVYFCASGFSAGIGTEAFFGQGTRLTVV.

CDR3 nucleotide sequence: TGTGCCAGCAGAGTAGGGACAGGGAACTATGGCTACACCTTC. As protein: CASRVGTGNYGYTF. V gene TRBV6-6 combines with J gene TRBJ1-2; 9 bases are shared with TRBD1. Trimming cost V 6 bases and J 2 bases; bases outside gene matches: 4. The CDR3 is made up of 14 amino acids. Germline CDR1 reads MNHNY; CDR2 reads SVGAGI (reference sequence).

This clonotype was counted many times. The gene calls are TRBV12-3 or TRBV12-4 and TRBJ2-1; TRBD1 matches at 7 bases. This CDR3 is 15 amino acids long. V shed 6 bases, J shed 6 bases, and the junction held 11 bases outside the gene matches. DNA for the CDR3: TGTGCCAGCAGACCCGGGACAGAGCCCCTCAATGAGCAGTTCTTC. Its translation: CASRPGTEPLNEQFF.

A remark on this clonotype: One junction end disagrees with the germline gene, perhaps due to a read error. The chain is built from TRBV10-3 and TRBJ2-1; 8 bases map to TRBD2. This CDR3 spans 17 amino acids. In germline, CDR1 is ENHRY, CDR2 SYGVKD. The CDR3 region is CASQGLAINNGYNEQFF. CDR3 bases: TGTGCCTCACAAGGACTAGCAATAAATAACGGCTACAATGAGCAATTCTTC.

The V gene is TRBV2, the J gene TRBJ2-2, with D possibly TRBD1 on 6 matching bases. The V and J ends lost 5 bases and 7 bases respectively, with 14 bases between them. CDR1 SNHLY and CDR2 FYNNEI come from the germline V gene. The CDR3 has 14 amino acids. CDR3 sequence (DNA): TGTGCCAGCAGTAGGTACAGGGAATACGGGGAGCTGTTTTTT. This encodes CASSRYREYGELFF.

A few counts support this clonotype. V and J are TRBV12-3 or TRBV12-4 and TRBJ2-5; D possibly uses TRBD1 or TRBD2 (6 bases each). V was shortened by 6 bases and J by 5 bases, with 16 bases between the two germline ends. The CDR3 consists of 14 residues. The CDR3 DNA is TGTGCCAGCAGCCCTTTCGGGGGCGGTGAGACCCAGTACTTC. This encodes CASSPFGGGETQYF.

There are a few counts of this clonotype. This chain uses TRBV7-8 with TRBJ1-3; TRBD1 might be the D (5 bases). CDR1 SGHVS and CDR2 FQNEAQ come from the germline V gene. This CDR3 has 16 amino acids. V shed 4 bases and J shed 0 bases, with 13 bases lying between them. The DNA of the CDR3 is TGTGCCAGCAGCTCTACAGGTTGGAACTCTGGAAACACCATATATTTT. Protein product: CASSSTGWNSGNTIYF. Based on the CDR3 plus reference TRBV7-8 and TRBJ1-3, the full variable domain is GAGVSQSPRYKVAKRGQDVALRCDPISGHVSLFWYQQALGQGPEFLTYFQNEAQLDKSGLPSDRFFAERPEGSVSTLKIQRTQQEDSAVYLCASSSTGWNSGNTIYFGEGSWLTVV.

In its sample, this clonotype was seen a few times. CDR3 DNA: TGTGCCAGCAGCTTCGGGACAGGGGGTATCGAGCAGTACTTC. Protein: CASSFGTGGIEQYF. The chain carries TRBV7-8 and TRBJ2-7; TRBD1 agrees at 11 bases. This CDR3 has 14 residues. Germline trimming cut 3 bases from V and 6 bases from J; bases unmatched to any gene: 4. The germline gives CDR1 SGHVS, CDR2 FQNEAQ.

In this sample, this clonotype turned up a few times. The chain joins TRBV11-2 to TRBJ2-3; D is perhaps TRBD1 (5 bases). Germline CDR1 SGHAT, CDR2 FQNNGV. Trimming left V 1 base short and J 2 bases short, with 19 bases between. This CDR3 contains 18 residues. CDR3 nucleotide sequence: TGTGCCAGCAGCTTAGGTGTTGCGACAGCGACCATCACAGATACGCAGTATTTT. This sequence encodes CASSLGVATATITDTQYF.

This clonotype was detected many times. The chain is built from TRBV7-2 and TRBJ2-2, with D perhaps assigned TRBD1 or TRBD2 (5 bases each). Trimming took off 3 bases at V and 6 bases at J, with 8 bases between the two ends. The germline V gene has CDR1 SGHTA and CDR2 FQGNSA. The CDR3 runs to 13 residues. CDR3 coding DNA: TGTGCCAGCAGCTTTATGGGGGCCGGGGAGCTGTTTTTT. Amino acid sequence: CASSFMGAGELFF.

CDR3 protein: CASSIDGSDNYGYTF. The CDR3 nucleotides are TGTGCCAGTAGTATAGATGGCAGCGATAACTATGGCTACACCTTC. The chain links TRBV19 to TRBJ1-2; D is unclear. Germline-derived CDR1 and CDR2 are LNHDA and SQIVND (reference sequence). The CDR3 length is 15 residues. V shed 0 bases and J shed 1 base, with 9 bases lying between them.

The chain recombines TRBV5-5 with TRBJ2-1; TRBD2 matches at 8 bases. The CDR3 runs to 14 residues. The ends lost 4 bases at V and 6 bases at J; junction bases unmatched: 6. Germline CDR1 and CDR2: SGHKS and YYEKEE (reference sequence). The DNA for the CDR3 is TGTGCCAGCAGCCAACGAGCGGGGGTCAATGAGCAGTTCTTC. Amino acid sequence: CASSQRAGVNEQFF.

This clonotype came up a few times. This chain joins TRBV6-2 or TRBV6-3 and TRBJ2-1; 9 bases agree with TRBD2. The CDR3 loop spans 17 amino acids. Unmatched junction bases numbered 11, after V lost 5 bases and J lost 3 bases. Germline V CDR1 and CDR2: MNHEY, SVGEGT. CDR3 sequence reads: CASSRGIAGALYNEQFF. CDR3 in DNA: TGTGCCAGCAGTCGAGGAATAGCGGGGGCCCTCTACAATGAGCAGTTCTTC.

This clonotype was seen at least ten times. The V call is TRBV7-9, the J call TRBJ2-2; D perhaps matches TRBD1 (5 bases). Trimming left V 0 bases short and J 6 bases short, with 14 bases between. The CDR3 contains 16 residues. CDR1 is SEHNR and CDR2 is FQNEAQ in the germline V gene (reference sequence). The CDR3 DNA sequence: TGTGCCAGCAGCTTAGCGGGCAGGGAAATCGCCGGGGAGCTGTTTTTT. Protein product: CASSLAGREIAGELFF. Together with reference TRBV7-9 and TRBJ2-2, the CDR3 gives the full variable domain: DTGVSQNPRHKITKRGQNVTFRCDPISEHNRLYWYRQTLGQGPEFLTYFQNEAQLEKSRLLSDRFSAERPKGSFSTLEIQRTEQGDSAMYLCASSLAGREIAGELFFGEGSRLTVL.

The chain links TRBV24-1 to TRBJ2-3; 11 nucleotides agree with TRBD1. This CDR3 comprises 16 residues. With 5 bases clipped from V and 3 bases from J, the junction kept 6 bases outside the gene matches. CDR1 is KGHDR and CDR2 is SFDVKD in the germline V gene. The CDR3 loop is CATSASGQGATDTQYF. In DNA form, the CDR3 reads TGTGCCACCAGTGCCTCAGGACAGGGGGCTACAGATACGCAGTATTTT.

The J gene is TRBJ2-7, the V gene TRBV6-5; D uncertain. This CDR3 contains 14 residues. Trimming left V 2 bases short and J 0 bases short, with 8 bases between. Germline CDR1 MNHEY, CDR2 SVGAGI. For the CDR3, the DNA is TGTGCCAGCAGTTACACGGCCGACTCCTACGAGCAGTACTTC. Amino acids: CASSYTADSYEQYF.

As for this clonotype: Germline is not matched at one junction end, which may reflect a read error. The chain combines TRBV7-9 with TRBJ2-1, with D possibly matching TRBD1 (5 bases). Germline CDR1 and CDR2: SEHNR and FQNEAQ (reference sequence). The CDR3 is made up of 11 amino acids. The CDR3, as DNA: TGTGCCAGCAGCCCAACCAGGGAAGTTCTCTTC. Protein product: CASSPTREVLF.

The sample holds a few counts of this clonotype. CDR3 residues: CASSLEVRTTPDYGYTF. CDR3 DNA: TGTGCCAGCAGCTTAGAAGTCCGGACCACCCCCGACTATGGCTACACCTTC. V and J are TRBV7-8 and TRBJ1-2; D is unclear. The CDR3 totals 17 residues. From germline, CDR1 is SGHVS and CDR2 FQNEAQ. Trimming shortened V by 1 base and J by 3 bases, and 18 bases separated the two germline ends.

This clonotype was observed a few times. The chain is built from TRBV5-6 and TRBJ2-1; D may be TRBD2 (6 bases). The CDR3 runs to 14 residues. In germline, CDR1 is SGHDT, CDR2 YYEEEE. V was shortened by 0 bases and J by 5 bases, with 9 bases between the two germline ends. The CDR3: CASSLGGAHNEQFF. Written as DNA, the CDR3 is TGTGCCAGCAGCTTGGGCGGGGCCCACAATGAGCAGTTCTTC.